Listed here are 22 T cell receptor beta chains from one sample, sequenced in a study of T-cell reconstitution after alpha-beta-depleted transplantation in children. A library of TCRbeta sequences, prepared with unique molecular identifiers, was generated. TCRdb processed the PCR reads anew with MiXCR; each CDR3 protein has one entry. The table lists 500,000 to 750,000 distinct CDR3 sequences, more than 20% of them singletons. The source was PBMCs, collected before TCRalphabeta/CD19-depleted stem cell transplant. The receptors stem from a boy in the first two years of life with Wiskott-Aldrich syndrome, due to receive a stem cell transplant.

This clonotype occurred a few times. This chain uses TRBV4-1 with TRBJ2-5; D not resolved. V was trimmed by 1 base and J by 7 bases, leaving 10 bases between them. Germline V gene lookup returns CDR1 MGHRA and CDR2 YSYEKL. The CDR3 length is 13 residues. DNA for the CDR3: TGCGCCAGCAGCCAAGCCCTATGGGGGACCCAGTACTTC. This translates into CASSQALWGTQYF.

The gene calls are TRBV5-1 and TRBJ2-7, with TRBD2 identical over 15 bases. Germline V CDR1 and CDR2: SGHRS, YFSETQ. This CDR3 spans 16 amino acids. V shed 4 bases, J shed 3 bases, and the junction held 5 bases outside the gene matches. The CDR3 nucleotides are TGCGCCAGCAGCACGGGACTAGCGGGAGGTCGCTACGAGCAGTACTTC. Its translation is CASSTGLAGGRYEQYF.

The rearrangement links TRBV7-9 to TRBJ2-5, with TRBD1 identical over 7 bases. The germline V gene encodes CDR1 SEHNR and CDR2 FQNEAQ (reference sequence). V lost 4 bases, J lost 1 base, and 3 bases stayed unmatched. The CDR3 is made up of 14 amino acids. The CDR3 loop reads CASSSRGLQETQYF. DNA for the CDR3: TGTGCCAGCAGCTCAAGGGGGCTCCAAGAGACCCAGTACTTC.

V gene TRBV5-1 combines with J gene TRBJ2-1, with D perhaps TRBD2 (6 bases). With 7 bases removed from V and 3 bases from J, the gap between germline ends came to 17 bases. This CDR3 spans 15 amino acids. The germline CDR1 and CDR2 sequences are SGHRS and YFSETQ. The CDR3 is CASRRPGLFYNEQFF. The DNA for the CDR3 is TGCGCCAGCCGCCGACCGGGACTCTTCTACAATGAGCAGTTCTTC.

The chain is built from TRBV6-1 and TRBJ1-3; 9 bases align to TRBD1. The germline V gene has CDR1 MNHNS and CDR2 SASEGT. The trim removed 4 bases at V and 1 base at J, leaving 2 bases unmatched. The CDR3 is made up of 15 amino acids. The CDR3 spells CASSATGGSGNTIYF. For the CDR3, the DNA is TGTGCCAGCAGTGCGACAGGGGGGTCTGGAAACACCATATATTTT.

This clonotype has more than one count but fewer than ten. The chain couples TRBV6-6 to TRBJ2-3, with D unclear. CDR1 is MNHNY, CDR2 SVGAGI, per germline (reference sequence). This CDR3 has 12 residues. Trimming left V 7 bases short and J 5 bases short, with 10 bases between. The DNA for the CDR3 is TGTGCCAGCACTCCCTCGGGAGATACGCAGTATTTT. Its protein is CASTPSGDTQYF.

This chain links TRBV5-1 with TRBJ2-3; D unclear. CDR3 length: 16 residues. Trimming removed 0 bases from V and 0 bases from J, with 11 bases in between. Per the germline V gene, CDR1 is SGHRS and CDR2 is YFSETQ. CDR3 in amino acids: CASSLVKDLSTDTQYF. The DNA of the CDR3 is TGCGCCAGCAGCTTGGTCAAGGACCTTAGCACAGATACGCAGTATTTT. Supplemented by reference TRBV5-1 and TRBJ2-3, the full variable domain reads KAGVTQTPRYLIKTRGQQVTLSCSPISGHRSVSWYQQTPGQGLQFLFEYFSETQRNKGNFPGRFSGRQFSNSRSEMNVSTLELGDSALYLCASSLVKDLSTDTQYFGPGTRLTVL.

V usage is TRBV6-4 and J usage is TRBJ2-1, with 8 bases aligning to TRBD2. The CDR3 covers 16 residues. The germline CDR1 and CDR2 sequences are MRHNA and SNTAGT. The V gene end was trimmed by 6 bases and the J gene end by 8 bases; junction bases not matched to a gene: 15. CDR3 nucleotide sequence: TGTGCCAGCAGCCCGGGTTCGACGGGAGGGCCGTATGAGCAGTTCTTC. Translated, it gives CASSPGSTGGPYEQFF.

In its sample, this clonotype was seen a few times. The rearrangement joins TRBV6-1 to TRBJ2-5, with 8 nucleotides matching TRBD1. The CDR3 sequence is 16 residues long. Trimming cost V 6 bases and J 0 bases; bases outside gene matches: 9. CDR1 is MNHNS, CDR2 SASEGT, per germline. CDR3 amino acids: CASRGGQGGNQETQYF. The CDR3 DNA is TGTGCCAGCAGGGGCGGACAGGGAGGAAACCAAGAGACCCAGTACTTC.

The CDR3 sequence: CATSDDGYNEQFF. CDR3 coding DNA: TGTGCCACCAGTGATGACGGTTACAATGAGCAGTTCTTC. The chain has TRBV24-1 and TRBJ2-1, with D unresolved. CDR1 and CDR2 from the germline V gene are KGHDR and SFDVKD. V gave up 3 bases and J gave up 4 bases, with 6 bases separating them. This CDR3 comprises 13 residues.

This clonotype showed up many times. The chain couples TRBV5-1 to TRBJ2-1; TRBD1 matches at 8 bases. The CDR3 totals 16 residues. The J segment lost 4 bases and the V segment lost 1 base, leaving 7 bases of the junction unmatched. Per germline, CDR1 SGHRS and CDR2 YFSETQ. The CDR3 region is CASSLQGASGYNEQFF. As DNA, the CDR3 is TGCGCCAGCAGCTTGCAGGGGGCTTCGGGTTACAATGAGCAGTTCTTC.

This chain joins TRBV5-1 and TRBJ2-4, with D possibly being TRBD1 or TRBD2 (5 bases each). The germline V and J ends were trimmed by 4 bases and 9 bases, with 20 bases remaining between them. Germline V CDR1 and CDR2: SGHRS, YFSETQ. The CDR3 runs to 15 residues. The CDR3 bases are TGCGCCAGCAGCCCGAGGGTCCAGGGTGGAACCATTCAGTACTTC. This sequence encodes CASSPRVQGGTIQYF.

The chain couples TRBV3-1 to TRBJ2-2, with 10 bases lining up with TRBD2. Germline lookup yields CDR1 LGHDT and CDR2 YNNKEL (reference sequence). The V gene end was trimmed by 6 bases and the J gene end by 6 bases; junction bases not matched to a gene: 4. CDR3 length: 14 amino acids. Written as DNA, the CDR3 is TGTGCCAGCAGGCTAGCGGGAGTATCCGGGGAGCTGTTTTTT. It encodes CASRLAGVSGELFF.

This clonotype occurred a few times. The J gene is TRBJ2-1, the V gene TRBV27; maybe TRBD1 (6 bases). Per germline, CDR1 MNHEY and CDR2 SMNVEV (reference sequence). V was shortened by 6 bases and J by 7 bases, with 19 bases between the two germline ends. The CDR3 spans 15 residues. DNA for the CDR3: TGTGCCAGCAGCCGTAAGGGGGAGAGGGGGAATGAGCAGTTCTTC. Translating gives CASSRKGERGNEQFF.

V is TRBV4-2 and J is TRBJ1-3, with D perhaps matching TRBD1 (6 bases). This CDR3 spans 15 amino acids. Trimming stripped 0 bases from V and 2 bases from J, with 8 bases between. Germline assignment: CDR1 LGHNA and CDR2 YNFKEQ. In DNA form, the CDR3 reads TGTGCCAGCAGCCAAGAACGGACAGCTGGAAACACCATATATTTT. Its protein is CASSQERTAGNTIYF.

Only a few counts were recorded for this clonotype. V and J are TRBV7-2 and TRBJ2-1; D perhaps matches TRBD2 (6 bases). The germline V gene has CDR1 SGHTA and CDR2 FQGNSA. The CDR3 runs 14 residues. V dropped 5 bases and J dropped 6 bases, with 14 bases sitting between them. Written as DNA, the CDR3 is TGTGCCAGCAGCACAAGGGACTTTCGCAATGAGCAGTTCTTC. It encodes CASSTRDFRNEQFF.

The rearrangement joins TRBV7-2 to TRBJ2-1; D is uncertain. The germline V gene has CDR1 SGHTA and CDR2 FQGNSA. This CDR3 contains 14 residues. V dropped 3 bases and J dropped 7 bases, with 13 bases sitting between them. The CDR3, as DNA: TGTGCCAGCAGCTTCAGCCTAAATCGTAATGAGCAGTTCTTC. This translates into CASSFSLNRNEQFF.

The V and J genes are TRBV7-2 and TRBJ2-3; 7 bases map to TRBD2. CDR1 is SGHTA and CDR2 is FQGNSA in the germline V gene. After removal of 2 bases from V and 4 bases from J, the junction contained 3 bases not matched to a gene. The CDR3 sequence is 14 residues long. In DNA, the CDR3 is TGTGCCAGCAGCTTATTCGGGAGGCCAGATACGCAGTATTTT. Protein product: CASSLFGRPDTQYF.

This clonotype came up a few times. The DNA of the CDR3 is TGCGCCAGCAGGCCACCGGGACCCGTTATCTACGAGCAGTACTTC. Translated, it gives CASRPPGPVIYEQYF. The chain joins TRBV10-2 to TRBJ2-7; either TRBD1 or TRBD2 may fit D (5 bases each). From germline, CDR1 is WSHSY and CDR2 SAAADI. The CDR3 loop spans 15 amino acids. Trimming pared 6 bases from V and 3 bases from J, leaving 18 bases between.

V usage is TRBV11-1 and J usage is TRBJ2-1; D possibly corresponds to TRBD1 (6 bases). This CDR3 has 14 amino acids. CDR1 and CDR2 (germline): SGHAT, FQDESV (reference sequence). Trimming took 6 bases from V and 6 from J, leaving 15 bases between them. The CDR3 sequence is CASRNRVLGNEQFF. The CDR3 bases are TGTGCCAGCAGAAACAGGGTTTTGGGCAATGAGCAGTTCTTC.

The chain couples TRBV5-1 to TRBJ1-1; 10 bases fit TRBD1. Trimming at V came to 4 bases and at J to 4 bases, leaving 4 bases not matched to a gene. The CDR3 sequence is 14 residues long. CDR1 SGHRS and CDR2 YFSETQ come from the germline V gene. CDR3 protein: CASSTGQGITEAFF. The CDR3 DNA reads TGCGCCAGCAGCACGGGACAGGGGATCACTGAAGCTTTCTTT.

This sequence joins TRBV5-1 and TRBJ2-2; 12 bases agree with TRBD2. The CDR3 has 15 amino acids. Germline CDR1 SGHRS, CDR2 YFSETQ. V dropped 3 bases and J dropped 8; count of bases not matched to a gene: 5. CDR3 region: CASSSRLAGAGELFF. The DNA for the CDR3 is TGCGCCAGCAGCTCCCGACTAGCGGGAGCTGGGGAGCTGTTTTTT.